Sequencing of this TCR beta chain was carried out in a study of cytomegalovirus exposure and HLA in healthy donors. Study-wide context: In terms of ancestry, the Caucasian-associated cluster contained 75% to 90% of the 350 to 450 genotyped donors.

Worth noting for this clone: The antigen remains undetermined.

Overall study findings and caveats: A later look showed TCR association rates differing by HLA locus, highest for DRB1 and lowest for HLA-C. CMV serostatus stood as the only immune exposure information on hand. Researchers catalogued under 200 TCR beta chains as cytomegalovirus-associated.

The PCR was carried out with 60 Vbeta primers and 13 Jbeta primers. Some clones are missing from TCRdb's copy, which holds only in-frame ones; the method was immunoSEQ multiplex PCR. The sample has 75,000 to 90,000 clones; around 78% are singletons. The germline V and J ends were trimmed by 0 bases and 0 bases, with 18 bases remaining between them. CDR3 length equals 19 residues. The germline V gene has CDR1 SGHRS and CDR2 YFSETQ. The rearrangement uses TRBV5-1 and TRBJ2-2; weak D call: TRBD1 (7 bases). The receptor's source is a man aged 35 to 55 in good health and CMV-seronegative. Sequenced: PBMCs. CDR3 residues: CASSLGRQGGFSNTGELFF. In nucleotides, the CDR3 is TGCGCCAGCAGCTTGGGTCGTCAGGGGGGCTTCTCGAACACCGGGGAGCTGTTTTTT. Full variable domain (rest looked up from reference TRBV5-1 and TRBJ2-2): KAGVTQTPRYLIKTRGQQVTLSCSPISGHRSVSWYQQTPGQGLQFLFEYFSETQRNKGNFPGRFSGRQFSNSRSEMNVSTLELGDSALYLCASSLGRQGGFSNTGELFFGEGSRLTVL.